Listed below are T cell receptor beta chains from one sample, sequenced in a study of T cell responses to AZD1222 COVID-19 vaccine. Data came from immunoSEQ multiplex PCR; TCRdb stores just in-frame clones and leaves some out. The sample includes about 83,000 clones, roughly nine tenths seen only once; the top ten take under 35%. The sample was peripheral blood, taken on day 0 of AZD1222 vaccination. These receptors came from an adult in good health. Each CDR3 is given with its conserved first and last residue. A D gene is named only where the DNA matches it firmly. Rows give clone size only sometimes, using once, few, many, or a class for an expanded clone.

J gene,V gene,clone size,D gene,CDR3 DNA,CDR3 protein
TRBJ2-7,TRBV27,NA,TRBD1,TGTGCCAGCGCCTACCTGGGACAGGGAGGCTACGAGCAGTACTTC,CASAYLGQGGYEQYF
TRBJ2-5,TRBV4-1,NA,NA,TGCGCCAGCAGCCAACGTGCCCTCCAAGAGACCCAGTACTTC,CASSQRALQETQYF
TRBJ2-1,TRBV6-5,NA,TRBD2,TGTGCCAGCTGGCGGGAGCCTGAGCAGTTCTTC,CASWREPEQFF
TRBJ1-1,TRBV28,once,TRBD1,TGTGCCAGCAGGCCGGGACAGGGGATGGGCACTGAAGCTTTCTTT,CASRPGQGMGTEAFF
TRBJ1-2,TRBV10-3,NA,TRBD1,TGTGCCACCTGGGGAGGGGGCGCGGGGCACTATGGCTACACCTTC,CATWGGGAGHYGYTF
TRBJ1-1,TRBV6-6,NA,NA,TGTGCCAGCAGTTCCGACGGATACACTGAAGCTTTCTTT,CASSSDGYTEAFF
TRBJ1-2,TRBV2,NA,TRBD1,TGTGCCAGCAGTGAGGACAGGGGCAACGGCTACACCTTC,CASSEDRGNGYTF
TRBJ2-2,TRBV7-8,NA,TRBD2,TGTGCCAGCAGCTTTCTAGGACTAGTGGGCACCGGGGAGCTGTTTTTT,CASSFLGLVGTGELFF
TRBJ1-4,TRBV19,NA,TRBD1,TGTGCCAGTCAAACAGGGGCAACTAATGAAAAACTGTTTTTT,CASQTGATNEKLFF
TRBJ2-5,TRBV9,NA,TRBD2,TGTGCCAGCAGCGTATCCGCGGGAGGAAGCGGAGAGACCCAGTACTTC,CASSVSAGGSGETQYF
TRBJ1-5,TRBV5-5,NA,TRBD1,TGTGCCAGCAGTTTAGAGACAGGGTTTTATCAGCCCCAGCATTTT,CASSLETGFYQPQHF
TRBJ2-5,TRBV14,NA,NA,TGTGCCAGCAGCCGGGGCGGCGAGACCCAGTACTTC,CASSRGGETQYF
TRBJ2-1,TRBV14,few,TRBD1,TGTGCCAGCAGCCCGAGTCCCGGGACAGGGGGCTTTTACAATGAGCAGTTCTTC,CASSPSPGTGGFYNEQFF
TRBJ1-3,TRBV5-5,NA,NA,TGTGCCAGCCGTCTTACAGGCAGGGAAGGAAACACCATATATTTT,CASRLTGREGNTIYF
TRBJ2-7,TRBV3-1/TRBV3-2,NA,TRBD2,TGTGCCAGCAGCCAAGCCTCCGGGGCTAGCGGATACGAGCAGTACTTC,CASSQASGASGYEQYF
TRBJ1-1,TRBV7-9,NA,NA,TGTGCCAGCACTTGGCACGGCGAAGAAGCTTTCTTT,CASTWHGEEAFF
TRBJ1-6,TRBV6-4,once,TRBD1,TGTGCCAGCAAAGGGATCAGGACAGGGGGATCCTCACCCCTCCACTTT,CASKGIRTGGSSPLHF
TRBJ1-1,TRBV14,NA,NA,TGTGCCAGCAGCCAAGCTCTATCGGCGGGTAGGAACACTGAAGCTTTCTTT,CASSQALSAGRNTEAFF
TRBJ2-4,TRBV15,NA,NA,TGTGCCACCAGCAGAGATCAGGCGGACACCAAACATGCCAAAAACATTCAGTACTTC,CATSRDQADTKHAKNIQYF
TRBJ2-6,TRBV19,NA,NA,TGTGCCAGTAGTATTATGGGGGCTCCCCCTGGGGCCAACGTCCTGACTTTC,CASSIMGAPPGANVLTF
TRBJ2-1,TRBV5-1,NA,NA,TGCGCCAGCAACCCCGGGGGCTCCTACAATGAGCAGTTCTTC,CASNPGGSYNEQFF
TRBJ1-6,TRBV2,NA,NA,TGTGCCAGCAGGGCGGGGTCCGATTCACCCCTCCACTTT,CASRAGSDSPLHF
TRBJ2-5,TRBV9,once,NA,TGTGCCAGCAGCGTAGGAGGTAGGACAAACCAAGAGACCCAGTACTTC,CASSVGGRTNQETQYF
TRBJ2-7,TRBV28,NA,TRBD1,TGTGCCAGCAGGGGACAGGGGGCGTCATACGAGCAGTACTTC,CASRGQGASYEQYF
TRBJ2-7,TRBV3-1/TRBV3-2,NA,NA,TGTGCCAGCAGCCAAGAAGGTGGAGTCACGAGCTCCTACGAGCAGTACTTC,CASSQEGGVTSSYEQYF
TRBJ2-7,TRBV29-1,NA,NA,TGCAGCGTTCTCAGGGGGGGGAGCTCCTACGAGCAGTACTTC,CSVLRGGSSYEQYF
TRBJ2-7,TRBV19,NA,TRBD2,TGTGCCAGTAGTAGGTGGCTAGCGGGATCAACCTACGAGCAGTACTTC,CASSRWLAGSTYEQYF
TRBJ2-3,TRBV11-3,NA,NA,TGTGCCAGCAGAGGTCAGGACCACCCCGATACGCAGTATTTT,CASRGQDHPDTQYF
TRBJ1-1,TRBV4-2,NA,NA,TGTGCCAGCAGCCTTTCCCGACAGTCCCCAGAGAACACTGAAGCTTTCTTT,CASSLSRQSPENTEAFF
TRBJ1-3,TRBV5-6,NA,TRBD1,TGTGCCAGCAGCAGGACAGGTTCTAGCTCTGGAAACACCATATATTTT,CASSRTGSSSGNTIYF
TRBJ2-7,TRBV2,NA,TRBD2,TGTGCCAGCAGGGGGGGACTAGCGGGAGGATATGGCGAGCAGTACTTC,CASRGGLAGGYGEQYF
TRBJ1-1,TRBV27,NA,NA,TGTGCCAGCAGCATTTCAGGGATCCGGAACACTGAAGCTTTCTTT,CASSISGIRNTEAFF
TRBJ2-1,TRBV24-1,few,NA,TGTGCCACCAGTGATTTGGACAGCCCCTCCAATGAGCAGTTCTTC,CATSDLDSPSNEQFF
TRBJ1-2,TRBV12-3/TRBV12-4,NA,NA,TGTGCCAGCAGTTTTTATGGGGCTGAAGGCTACACCTTC,CASSFYGAEGYTF
TRBJ2-2,TRBV11-3,NA,TRBD1,TGTGCCAGCAGCAAGCGACAGGGTGGGACCGGGGAGCTGTTTTTT,CASSKRQGGTGELFF
TRBJ2-7,TRBV27,NA,NA,TGTGCCAGCAGTTTATCGTGGGGTCGCTACGAGCAGTACTTC,CASSLSWGRYEQYF
TRBJ1-5,TRBV7-8,once,TRBD1,TGTGCCAGCAGCTTAGCGGGACAGAGAAGCAATCAGCCCCAGCATTTT,CASSLAGQRSNQPQHF
TRBJ2-2,TRBV2,NA,NA,TGTGCCAGCGCGGCTAGCGACGCCGGGGAGCTGTTTTTT,CASAASDAGELFF
TRBJ2-1,TRBV27,once,TRBD2,TGTGCCAGCAGTTTCTGGGGGGAGGGGAATGAGCAGTTCTTC,CASSFWGEGNEQFF
TRBJ2-5,TRBV3-1/TRBV3-2,NA,NA,TGTGCCAGCAGCCAAGGGGGGGCAGGGTGGAAGACCCAGTACTTC,CASSQGGAGWKTQYF